This record covers a single TCR beta chain. No antigen is known for it. Qualities for individual bases were not recorded, and no much larger clone is one base off. These data are taken from a study of yellow fever vaccine responses in identical twins (dated by TCRdb to 2016 to 2019). Study-level background: The study precisely tracked vaccine-responding T cell clones in identical twins.

The library came from RT-PCR. TCRdb shows the sequencer as Illumina HiSeq 2500. TCRdb reprocessing: public reads trimmed at Q25 with fastp, clones called with MiXCR, in-frame beta chains kept. CDR3 protein duplicates are merged, each entry listing the most common genes and DNA. A total of approximately 16,000 distinct CDR3 sequences appear in this sample, roughly four fifths of them only once. Of the sample, more than 1.5% falls within the top ten clones. General study outcomes and caveats: The authors reported that the T cell response to vaccination in identical twins appeared partly convergent and partly personalized.

The sequences come from T cells from blood (PBMCs), unsorted or a sorted subset (not recorded which), collected before or after yellow fever vaccination (not recorded which). This TCR derives from a woman aged 18-30 years who received the yellow fever vaccine. Donor details come from another sample of the same person, matched by shared clones.

The CDR3 protein is CSPLAAGYQETQYF. The DNA reads as follows: TGCAGCCCGCTAGCTGCAGGCTACCAAGAGACCCAGTACTTC. Recombination joined TRBV20-1 with TRBJ2-5, and possibly TRBD2, on 5 matching bases. The CDR1 and CDR2 encoded by the germline V gene (reference sequence) are DFQATT and SNEGSKA. From the cysteine up to the phenylalanine, the CDR3 has a length of 14 residues. Only the CDR3 portion is preserved as DNA: 42 bases, with reading frame beginning at the first base.